This T cell receptor beta chain was identified in a study of T cell responses to AZD1222 COVID-19 vaccine. In regard to this clone: Its antigen is not known. At the DNA level, this CDR3 is encoded by other sequences in the same sample as well.

TCRdb's copy holds only in-frame clones and misses some; the assay was immunoSEQ multiplex PCR. The sample lists 92,000 or so clones, roughly 90% occurring once. The CDR3 sequence is 13 residues long. V lost 0 bases, J lost 4 bases, and 9 bases lay in between. Germline-derived CDR1 and CDR2 are GTSNPN and SVGIG (reference sequence). Whole-study findings and limits: Females made up more of the donors, who were largely white British, and clonal diversity may have come out too low. Samples come after the peak T cell response, not at day 14. Receipt of two AZD1222 doses was followed by a rise in Spike-specific TCR breadth and depth. Among AZD1222 vaccinees, only six were seropositive at baseline.

The specimen comprised peripheral blood, sampled 28 days after the second AZD1222 dose. The chain combines TRBV30 with TRBJ1-2, with D possibly being TRBD1 (5 bases). This TCR derives from an adult who received the AZD1222 COVID-19 vaccine. In nucleotides, the CDR3 is TGTGCCTGGAGTGTCGGAGGGGCCTATGGCTACACCTTC. Translated: CAWSVGGAYGYTF.